Described below is a single T cell receptor beta chain sequence and its context. Its antigen is unknown. The study recruited hyperthyroidism patients aged 18 to 65 who were newly diagnosed, under 2 months' duration. Other autoimmune diseases, uncontrolled infections, pregnancy or lactation excluded patients from enrollment. The data were obtained in a study of Graves' ophthalmopathy and Graves' hyperthyroidism. Overall study findings and caveats: In predicting ophthalmopathy progression, the model reached approximately 71% sensitivity and approximately 72% specificity. Most thyroid clonotypes expanded beyond 0.001 frequency were also found in blood.

Amplifying from RNA transcripts, the study obtained TCR beta CDR3 regions. HTBI primers were used in a first-round RT-PCR, which preceded a second-round multiplex PCR. Using its own MiXCR run on the multiplex PCR reads, TCRdb lists one record per CDR3 protein. This sample has more than 1,000,000 distinct CDR3 sequences, with about two fifths found just once. This clonotype was sampled from an adult man with Graves' hyperthyroidism. The sample was peripheral blood or thyroid tissue (not recorded which).

The CDR3 DNA is TGTGCCAGTAGCCCGGGACTAATCGACTACGAGCAGTACTTC. Protein product: CASSPGLIDYEQYF. V usage is TRBV19 and J usage is TRBJ2-7, with 7 bases fitting TRBD2. CDR1 is LNHDA, CDR2 SQIVND, per germline (reference sequence). This CDR3 region has 14 residues. After removal of 6 bases from V and 3 bases from J, the junction contained 8 bases not matched to a gene.